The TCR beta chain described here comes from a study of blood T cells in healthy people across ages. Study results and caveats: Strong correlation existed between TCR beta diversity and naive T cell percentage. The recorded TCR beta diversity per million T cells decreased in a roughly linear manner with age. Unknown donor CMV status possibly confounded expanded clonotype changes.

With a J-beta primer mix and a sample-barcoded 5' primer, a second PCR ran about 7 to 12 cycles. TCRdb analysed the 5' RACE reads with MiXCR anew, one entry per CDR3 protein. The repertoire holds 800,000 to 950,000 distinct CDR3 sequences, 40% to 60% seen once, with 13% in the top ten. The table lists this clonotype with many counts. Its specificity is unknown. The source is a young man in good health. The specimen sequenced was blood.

For the CDR3, the DNA is TGCGCCAGCAGTTCGACCGGGGCAGATACGCAGTATTTT. Its translation: CASSSTGADTQYF. This rearrangement joins TRBV5-1 to TRBJ2-3; TRBD2 is a possible D gene (5 bases). Trimming took 5 bases from V and 4 from J, leaving 11 bases between them. The germline gives CDR1 SGHRS, CDR2 YFSETQ. The CDR3 sequence is 13 residues long. Full variable domain (outside the CDR3, taken from reference TRBV5-1 and TRBJ2-3): KAGVTQTPRYLIKTRGQQVTLSCSPISGHRSVSWYQQTPGQGLQFLFEYFSETQRNKGNFPGRFSGRQFSNSRSEMNVSTLELGDSALYLCASSSTGADTQYFGPGTRLTVL.